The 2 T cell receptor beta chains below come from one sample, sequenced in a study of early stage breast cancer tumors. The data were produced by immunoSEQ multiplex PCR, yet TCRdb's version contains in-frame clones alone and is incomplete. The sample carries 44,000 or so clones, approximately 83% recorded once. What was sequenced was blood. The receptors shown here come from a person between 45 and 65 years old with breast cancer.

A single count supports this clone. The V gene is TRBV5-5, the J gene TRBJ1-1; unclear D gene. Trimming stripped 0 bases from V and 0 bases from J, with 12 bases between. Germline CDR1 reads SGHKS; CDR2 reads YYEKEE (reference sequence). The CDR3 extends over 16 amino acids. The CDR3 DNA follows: TGTGCCAGCAGCTTGGCTCTGAGGACCATGAACACTGAAGCTTTCTTT. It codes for CASSLALRTMNTEAFF.

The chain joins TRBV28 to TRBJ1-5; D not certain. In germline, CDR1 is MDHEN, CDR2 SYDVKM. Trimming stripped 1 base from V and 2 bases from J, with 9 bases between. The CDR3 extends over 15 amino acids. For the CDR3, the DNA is TGTGCCAGCAGTTTATTCTCGGGAGGCAATCAGCCCCAGCATTTT. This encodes CASSLFSGGNQPQHF. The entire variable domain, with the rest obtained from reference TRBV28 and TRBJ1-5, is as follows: DVKVTQSSRYLVKRTGEKVFLECVQDMDHENMFWYRQDPGLGLRLIYFSYDVKMKEKGDIPEGYSVSREKKERFSLILESASTNQTSMYLCASSLFSGGNQPQHFGDGTRLSIL.